This T cell receptor (beta chain) came from a study of beta chain features in type 1 diabetes. Across the whole study: There was similarity between patients and healthy donors in age, gender and cell yields.

Trimming took 1 base from V and 7 from J, leaving 7 bases between them. Germline V gene lookup returns CDR1 SEHNR and CDR2 FQNEAQ (reference sequence). This CDR3 spans 12 amino acids. Study-wide results and caveats: Researchers could not determine here whether HLA type influences TCRB rearrangement. Within each of all four CD4+ subsets, Type 1 diabetes patients had TCRB CDR3s that were moderately but significantly shorter.

Points on this clone: Its antigen is not known.

Sorting of CD4+ naive, central memory, regulatory and stem cell-like memory cells was performed via CD45RO/CCR7/CD25/CD127/CD95/CD27. cDNA synthesis used the whole RNA isolate, giving expressed TCRB sequences. Profiled with immunoSEQ multiplex PCR; TCRdb holds only in-frame clones, not every one. The sample shows under 350,000 clones, 24% of them seen only once. The gene calls are TRBV7-9 and TRBJ1-1; the D is unclear. The sequencing sample was made of naive CD4+ T cells from blood. The origin of this receptor is a woman younger than 45 with type 1 diabetes. CDR3 bases: TGTGCCAGCAGCTTAGAACTGTTTGAAGCTTTCTTT. Translated: CASSLELFEAFF. The full variable domain, its missing parts supplied by reference TRBV7-9 and TRBJ1-1, is DTGVSQNPRHKITKRGQNVTFRCDPISEHNRLYWYRQTLGQGPEFLTYFQNEAQLEKSRLLSDRFSAERPKGSFSTLEIQRTEQGDSAMYLCASSLELFEAFFGQGTRLTVV.